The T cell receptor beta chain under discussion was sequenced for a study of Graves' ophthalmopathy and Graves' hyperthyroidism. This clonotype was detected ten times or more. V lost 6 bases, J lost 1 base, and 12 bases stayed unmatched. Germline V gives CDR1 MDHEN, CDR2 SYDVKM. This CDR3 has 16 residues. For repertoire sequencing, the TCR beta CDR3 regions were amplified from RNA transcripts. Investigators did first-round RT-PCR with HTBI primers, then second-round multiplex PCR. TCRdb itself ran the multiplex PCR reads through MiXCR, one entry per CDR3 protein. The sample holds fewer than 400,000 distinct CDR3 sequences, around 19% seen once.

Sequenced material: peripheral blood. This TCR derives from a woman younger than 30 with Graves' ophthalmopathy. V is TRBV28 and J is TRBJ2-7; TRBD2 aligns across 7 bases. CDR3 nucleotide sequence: TGTGCCAGCAGCCTAACCCCTGGGGGAGGGTCCTACGAGCAGTACTTC. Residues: CASSLTPGGGSYEQYF. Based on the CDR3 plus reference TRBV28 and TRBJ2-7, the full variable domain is DVKVTQSSRYLVKRTGEKVFLECVQDMDHENMFWYRQDPGLGLRLIYFSYDVKMKEKGDIPEGYSVSREKKERFSLILESASTNQTSMYLCASSLTPGGGSYEQYFGPGTRLTVT.